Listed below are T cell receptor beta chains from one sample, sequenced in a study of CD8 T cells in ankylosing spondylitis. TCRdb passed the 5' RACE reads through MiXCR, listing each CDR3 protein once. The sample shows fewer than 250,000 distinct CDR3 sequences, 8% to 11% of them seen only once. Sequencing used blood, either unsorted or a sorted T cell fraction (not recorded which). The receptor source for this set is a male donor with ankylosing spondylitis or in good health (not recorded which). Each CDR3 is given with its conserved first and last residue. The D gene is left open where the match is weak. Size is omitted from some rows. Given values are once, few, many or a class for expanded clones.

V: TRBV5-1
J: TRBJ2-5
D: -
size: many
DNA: TGCGCCAGCAGCTTCAGTGGGAGGAGGCAAGAGACCCAGTACTTC
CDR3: CASSFSGRRQETQYF

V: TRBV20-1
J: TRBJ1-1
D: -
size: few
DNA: TGCAGTGCTAGACGTGGGATGGGGAACACTGAAGCTTTCTTT
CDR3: CSARRGMGNTEAFF

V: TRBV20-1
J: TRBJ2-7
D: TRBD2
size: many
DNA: TGCAGTGCTAGAGGGCGGGGGGCATTTGTCTCCTACGAGCAGTACTTC
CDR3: CSARGRGAFVSYEQYF

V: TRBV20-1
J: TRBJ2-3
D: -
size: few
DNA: TGCAGTAGTACTGAGGGTATCGGCACAGATACGCAGTATTTT
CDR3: CSSTEGIGTDTQYF

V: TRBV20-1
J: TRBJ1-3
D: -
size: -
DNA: TGCAGTGCTAGATCGGGCCGGGAGGCTGGAAACACCATATATTTT
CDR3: CSARSGREAGNTIYF

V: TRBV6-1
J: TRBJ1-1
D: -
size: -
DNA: TGTGCCAGCAGGTACAGGGTGAGGGACACTGAAGCTTTCTTT
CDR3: CASRYRVRDTEAFF

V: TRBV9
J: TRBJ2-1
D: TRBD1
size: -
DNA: TGTGCCAGCAGCGCCTACTCCCAGGGGGTGGGCTACAATGAGCAGTTCTTC
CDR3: CASSAYSQGVGYNEQFF

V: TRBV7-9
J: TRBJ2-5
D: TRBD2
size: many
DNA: TGTGCCAGCAACATCGGGGGGGGTACAGAGACCCAGTACTTC
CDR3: CASNIGGGTETQYF

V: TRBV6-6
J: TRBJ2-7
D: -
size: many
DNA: TGTGCCAGCAGTTACCAGACGGGCTACGAGCAGTACTTC
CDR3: CASSYQTGYEQYF

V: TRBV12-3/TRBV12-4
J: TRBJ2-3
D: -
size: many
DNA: TGTGCCAGCAGTTTAGGGCCAGGTAGCACAGATACGCAGTATTTT
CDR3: CASSLGPGSTDTQYF

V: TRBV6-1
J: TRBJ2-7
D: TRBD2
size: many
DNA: TGTGCCAGCAGTGAAGCTCGGGCTAGCGGGAGCTACGAGCAGTACTTC
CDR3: CASSEARASGSYEQYF

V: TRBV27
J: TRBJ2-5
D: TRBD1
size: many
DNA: TGTGCCAGCAGACCCGACAGGGGGCGAAGGAGGGAAGAGACCCAGTACTTC
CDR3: CASRPDRGRRREETQYF

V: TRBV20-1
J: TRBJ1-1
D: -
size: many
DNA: TGCAGTGCCCAGAGAGGAAACACTGAAGCTTTCTTT
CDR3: CSAQRGNTEAFF

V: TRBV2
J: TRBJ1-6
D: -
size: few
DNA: TGTGCCAGCCTAGAAGTGAAAGGTTCACCCCTCCACTTT
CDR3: CASLEVKGSPLHF

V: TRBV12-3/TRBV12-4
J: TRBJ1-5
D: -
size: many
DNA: TGTGCCAGCAGTTTAACCACAGGGTATAGCAATCAGCCCCAGCATTTT
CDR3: CASSLTTGYSNQPQHF

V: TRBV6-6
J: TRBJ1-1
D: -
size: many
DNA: TGTGCCAGCATGGAGGTCGCTGAAGCTTTCTTT
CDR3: CASMEVAEAFF

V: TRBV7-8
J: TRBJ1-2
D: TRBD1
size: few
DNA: TGTGCCAGCAGCTTACAGGGGGCCGGCTCTGGCTACACCTTC
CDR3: CASSLQGAGSGYTF

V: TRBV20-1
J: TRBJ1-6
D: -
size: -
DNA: TGCAGTGCTAGAGTGGTGTCGGACCCTTCACCCCTCCACTTT
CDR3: CSARVVSDPSPLHF

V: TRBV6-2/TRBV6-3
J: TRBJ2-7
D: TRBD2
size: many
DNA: TGTGCCAGCAGTTACGAACTGGGCCTAGCGGGAGGTTCCTACGAGCAGTACTTC
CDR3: CASSYELGLAGGSYEQYF

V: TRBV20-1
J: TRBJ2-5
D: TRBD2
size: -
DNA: TGCAGTGCAAAGGGACTAGCGGTGAACCAAGAGACCCAGTACTTC
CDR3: CSAKGLAVNQETQYF

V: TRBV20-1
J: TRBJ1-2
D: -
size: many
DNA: TGCAGTGCTAGAGACAGGGGAAGCTATGGCTACACCTTC
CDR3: CSARDRGSYGYTF

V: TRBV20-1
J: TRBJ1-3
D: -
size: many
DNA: TGCAGTGTCACAAGAGGGGCAGGGGACCTTGGAAACACCATATATTTT
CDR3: CSVTRGAGDLGNTIYF

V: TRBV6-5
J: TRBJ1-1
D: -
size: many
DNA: TGTGCCAGCAGTTACTCGAATCGGGGGCTGGGGACTGAAGCTTTCTTT
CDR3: CASSYSNRGLGTEAFF

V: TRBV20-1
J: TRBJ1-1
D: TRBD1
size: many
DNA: TGCAGTGCGGAAAGGGGGGGACAGTTCCCTGAAGCTTTCTTT
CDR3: CSAERGGQFPEAFF

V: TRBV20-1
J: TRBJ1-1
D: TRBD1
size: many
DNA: TGCAGTGCTAGACTCCCGACAGGGGCCCTGAACACTGAAGCTTTCTTT
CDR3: CSARLPTGALNTEAFF

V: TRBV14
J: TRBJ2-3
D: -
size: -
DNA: TGTGCCAGCAGCCAAGATAGCGGTAGGGGCATAGATACGCAGTATTTT
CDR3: CASSQDSGRGIDTQYF

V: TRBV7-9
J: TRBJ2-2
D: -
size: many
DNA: TGTGCCAGCAGCTTATCGTTGAGGGACGGGGAGCTGTTTTTT
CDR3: CASSLSLRDGELFF

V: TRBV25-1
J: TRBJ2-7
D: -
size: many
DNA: TGTGCCAGCAGTGATCCAGGGACCTACGAGCAGTACTTC
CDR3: CASSDPGTYEQYF

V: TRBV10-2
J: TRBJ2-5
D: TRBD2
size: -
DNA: TGCGCCAGCAGTTTAATCACTAGCGCCCAAGAGACCCAGTACTTC
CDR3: CASSLITSAQETQYF

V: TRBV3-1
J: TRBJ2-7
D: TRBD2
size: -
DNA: TGTGCCAGCACCAAAGTAGATTTGTGGACTAGCGGATCCTACGAGCAGTACTTC
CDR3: CASTKVDLWTSGSYEQYF

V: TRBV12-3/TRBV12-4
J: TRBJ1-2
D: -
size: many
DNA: TGTGCCAGCAGACCTGACATAGCTAACTATGGCTACACCTTC
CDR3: CASRPDIANYGYTF

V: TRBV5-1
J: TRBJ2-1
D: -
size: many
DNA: TGCGCCAGCAGCTTGACCTCCCATACATTCCGCTACAATGAGCAGTTCTTC
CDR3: CASSLTSHTFRYNEQFF

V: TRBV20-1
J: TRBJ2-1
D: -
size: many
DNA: TGCAGTGCTAGAGAAAGCTTGGGGGGATCCTACAATGAGCAGTTCTTC
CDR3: CSARESLGGSYNEQFF

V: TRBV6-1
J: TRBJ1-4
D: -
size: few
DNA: TGTGCCAGCAATCTCGGGCAGGGAACTAATGAAAAACTGTTTTTT
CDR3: CASNLGQGTNEKLFF

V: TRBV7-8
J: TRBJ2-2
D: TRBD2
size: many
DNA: TGTGCCAGCAGCCGGCGGGGGGCCGGCGGGGAGCTGTTTTTT
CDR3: CASSRRGAGGELFF

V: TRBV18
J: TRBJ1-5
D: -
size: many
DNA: TGTGCCAGCTCACCGAGGGATGGCAATCAGCCCCAGCATTTT
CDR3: CASSPRDGNQPQHF

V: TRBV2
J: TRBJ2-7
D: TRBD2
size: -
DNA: TGTGCCAGCAGTGAAGGGACTAGCGTTCACGAGCAGTACTTC
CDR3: CASSEGTSVHEQYF

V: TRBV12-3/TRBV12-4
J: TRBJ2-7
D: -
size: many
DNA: TGTGCCAGCAGTCCCCCACTGGACAGTTTCTACGAGCAGTACTTC
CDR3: CASSPPLDSFYEQYF

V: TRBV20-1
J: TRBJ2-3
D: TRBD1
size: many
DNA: TGCAGTGCTGTACAGGGGGCAAGATCAGATACGCAGTATTTT
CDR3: CSAVQGARSDTQYF

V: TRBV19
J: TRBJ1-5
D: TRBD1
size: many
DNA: TGTGCCAGTAGCTGGGACAGTAGTTCGGGAAATCAGCCCCAGCATTTT
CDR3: CASSWDSSSGNQPQHF

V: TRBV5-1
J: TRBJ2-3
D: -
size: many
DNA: TGCGCCAGCAGATCACAGTCCACAGATACGCAGTATTTT
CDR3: CASRSQSTDTQYF

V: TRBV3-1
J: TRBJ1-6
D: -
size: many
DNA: TGTGCCAGCAGCCACAGACAGGACTATAATTCACCCCTCCACTTT
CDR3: CASSHRQDYNSPLHF

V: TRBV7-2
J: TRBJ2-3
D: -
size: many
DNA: TGTGCCAGCAGCTTTCGGGAAGGGGGGACAGATACGCAGTATTTT
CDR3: CASSFREGGTDTQYF

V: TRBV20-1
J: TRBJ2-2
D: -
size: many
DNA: TGCAGTGTGGGGGATAGGAACACCGGGGAGCTGTTTTTT
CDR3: CSVGDRNTGELFF

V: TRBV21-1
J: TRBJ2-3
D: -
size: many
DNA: TGTGCCAGCAGCAACCAGACTATCAAGGATGGCACAGATACGCAGTATTTT
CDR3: CASSNQTIKDGTDTQYF

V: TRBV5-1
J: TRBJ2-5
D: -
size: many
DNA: TGCGCCAGCAGCCGGGGTAGTAGAGAAGAGACCCAGTACTTC
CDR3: CASSRGSREETQYF

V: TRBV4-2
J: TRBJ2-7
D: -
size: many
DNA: TGTGCCAGCAGCCGGACCGGGACGGGATACTCCTACGAGCAGTACTTC
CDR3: CASSRTGTGYSYEQYF

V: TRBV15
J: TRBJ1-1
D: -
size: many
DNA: TGTGCCACCAGCAGAGATGGGGACACCTACCGCGAAGCTTTCTTT
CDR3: CATSRDGDTYREAFF

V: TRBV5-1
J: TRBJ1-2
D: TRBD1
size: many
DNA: TGCGCCAGCGGGACAGGGCAATATGGCTACACCTTC
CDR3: CASGTGQYGYTF

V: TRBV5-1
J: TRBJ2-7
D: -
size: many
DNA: TGCGCCAGCAGCTTGGAGGTGACAGTCAATACGCAGCAGTACTTC
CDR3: CASSLEVTVNTQQYF